The entry below describes one TCR beta chain. TCRdb processed the reads anew with MiXCR; each CDR3 protein has one entry. Among more than 150,000 distinct CDR3 sequences listed, about a quarter were seen once. This sample is part of a study of T cell repertoires in cytomegalovirus infection. The CDR3 runs 19 residues. V lost 0 bases and J lost 3; bases outside the gene matches: 11. Germline loops: CDR1 MGHRA, CDR2 YSYEKL. The rearrangement joins TRBV4-1 to TRBJ2-1; 10 positions agree with TRBD2. The TCR comes from a human donor in good health (CMV status not recorded). Some clones in this sample may be carry-over from other donors' samples. Sequenced material: PBMCs. The CDR3 reads CASSQEVASGRDGYNEQFF. CDR3 bases: TGCGCCAGCAGCCAAGAGGTGGCTAGCGGGAGAGACGGCTACAATGAGCAGTTCTTC.